These 23 T cell receptor beta chains came from one sample sequenced in a study of T cell responses to AZD1222 COVID-19 vaccine. Sequencing was performed with immunoSEQ multiplex PCR; in TCRdb, only in-frame clones are kept and a portion is missing. The data show around 150,000 clones, with 75% to 85% seen just once and around 8% held by the top ten. The sample in question was peripheral blood, obtained 28 days after the second dose of the MenACWY control vaccine. The receptor source for this set is an adult who received the MenACWY meningococcal vaccine as a control.

The sample holds one count of this clone. The V call is TRBV30, the J call TRBJ1-3, with D unclear. Germline V gene lookup returns CDR1 GTSNPN and CDR2 SVGIG (reference sequence). V was clipped by 4 bases and J by 0 bases, with 13 bases between them. CDR3 length equals 15 residues. The DNA for the CDR3 is TGTGCCTGGAACCCTGGGTGGGGCTCTGGAAACACCATATATTTT. It is translated as CAWNPGWGSGNTIYF.

This sequence joins TRBV21-1 and TRBJ2-1; TRBD1 was called by the table and not checked on the DNA. TRBV21-1 is marked as a pseudogene. The length of the CDR3 is 15 residues. Here the CDR3 reads CASSKGHRTYNEQFF. The CDR3 DNA is TGTGCCAGCAGCAAAGGGCACAGAACCTACAATGAGCAGTTCTTC.

This clone was picked up a small number of times. V is TRBV9 and J is TRBJ2-2, with TRBD2 identical over 13 bases. This CDR3 has 18 amino acids. The germline V gene encodes CDR1 SGDLS and CDR2 YYNGEE. V dropped 6 bases and J dropped 6; count of bases not matched to a gene: 14. CDR3 bases: TGTGCCAGCACCTCCCGCCGACTAGCGGGGGGCCGCCCCGGGGAGCTGTTTTTT. Its translation is CASTSRRLAGGRPGELFF.

This clone was observed a few times. The chain links TRBV28 to TRBJ1-4, with D perhaps TRBD1 (5 bases). Germline CDR1 and CDR2: MDHEN and SYDVKM. The CDR3 loop spans 14 amino acids. Deletions cut 4 bases from V and 8 bases from J, with 14 bases between. For the CDR3, the DNA is TGTGCCAGCAGTTCAGGGCCCCCGGGGGAAAAACTGTTTTTT. Amino acid sequence: CASSSGPPGEKLFF.

V and J are TRBV7-6 and TRBJ2-2, with 7 bases lining up with TRBD2. V lost 5 bases, J lost 9 bases, and 12 bases stayed unmatched. Looked up from germline, CDR1 is SGHVS and CDR2 is FNYEAQ. The CDR3 covers 15 residues. CDR3 region: CASSLTSEAGRELFF. As DNA, the CDR3 is TGTGCCAGCAGCCTTACTAGCGAAGCGGGTCGGGAGCTGTTTTTT.

The genes are TRBV18 and TRBJ1-1; no firm D call. The CDR3 spans 14 residues. Germline-derived CDR1 and CDR2 are KGHSH and LQKENI. The V end was cut by 2 bases, the J end by 0 bases, with 7 bases between. The CDR3 here is CASSPGEVNTEAFF. DNA of the CDR3: TGTGCCAGCTCACCAGGGGAGGTGAACACTGAAGCTTTCTTT.

The CDR3 DNA reads as TGTGCCAGCAGCCACGGGGGAGATCATTCACCCCTCCACTTT. Encoded protein: CASSHGGDHSPLHF. The V gene is TRBV7-9, the J gene TRBJ1-6; D is perhaps TRBD1 (5 bases). Germline CDR1 and CDR2: SEHNR and FQNEAQ (reference sequence). Trimming pared 5 bases from V and 8 bases from J, leaving 13 bases between. The CDR3 covers 14 residues.

Worth noting for this clone: At one boundary the junction diverges from the germline segment, which might be a read error. The rearrangement joins TRBV6-5 to TRBJ1-2; D might be TRBD1 (5 bases). The CDR3 is 13 amino acids. Germline lookup yields CDR1 MNHEY and CDR2 SVGAGI. The CDR3 coding sequence is TGTGCCAGCAGTGACTCCGGGGGGTATGGCTACACCTTC. Translating it yields CASSDSGGYGYTF.

On this clone itself: Other DNA sequences in this specimen translate into the identical CDR3. The chain has TRBV28 and TRBJ1-5, with D maybe TRBD1 (6 bases). Germline V gives CDR1 MDHEN, CDR2 SYDVKM. Trimming removed 4 bases at V and 7 bases at J, with 8 bases between. The CDR3 consists of 12 residues. Here the CDR3 DNA reads TGTGCCAGCAGTTCGGGGGCGCAGCCCCAGCATTTT. Encoded protein: CASSSGAQPQHF.

The chain uses TRBV11-2 and TRBJ1-1, with D possibly matching TRBD1 (6 bases). V gave up 1 base and J gave up 4 bases, with 10 bases separating them. CDR3 size: 14 residues. Germline V gene data show CDR1 as SGHAT and CDR2 as FQNNGV. The CDR3 loop is CASSLGWGATEAFF. Here the CDR3 DNA reads TGTGCCAGCAGCTTAGGCTGGGGGGCCACTGAAGCTTTCTTT.

The chain's CDR3 is CASSLVQYQETQYF. For the CDR3, the DNA is TGTGCCAGCAGCTTAGTACAGTACCAAGAGACCCAGTACTTC. The chain employs TRBV7-9 and TRBJ2-5; D call uncertain. V dropped 1 base and J dropped 0 bases, with 6 bases sitting between them. Per the germline V gene, CDR1 is SEHNR and CDR2 is FQNEAQ (reference sequence). This CDR3 is 14 amino acids long.

The genes are TRBV5-1 and TRBJ2-1; the D gene is possibly TRBD1 (7 bases). Trimming cost V 4 bases and J 2 bases, with 13 bases left between them. The CDR3 length is 15 residues. Per the germline V gene, CDR1 is SGHRS and CDR2 is YFSETQ. In DNA form, the CDR3 reads TGCGCCAGCAGCCCTCAGGGGGGAGCCTACAATGAGCAGTTCTTC. Translated, it gives CASSPQGGAYNEQFF.

This sequence joins TRBV7-2 and TRBJ1-2; D gene ambiguous. This CDR3 is 13 amino acids long. CDR1 is SGHTA and CDR2 is FQGNSA in the germline V gene. V was shortened by 3 bases and J by 2 bases, with 7 bases between the two germline ends. In nucleotides, the CDR3 is TGTGCCAGCAGCTTCACCGAGAACTATGGCTACACCTTC. It is translated as CASSFTENYGYTF. The full variable domain, rest sourced from reference TRBV7-2 and TRBJ1-2, is GAGVSQSPSNKVTEKGKDVELRCDPISGHTALYWYRQSLGQGLEFLIYFQGNSAPDKSGLPSDRFSAERTGGSVSTLTIQRTQQEDSAVYLCASSFTENYGYTFGSGTRLTVV.

The chain joins TRBV7-2 to TRBJ1-1, with TRBD1 as a possible D gene (6 bases). V was pared by 5 bases and J by 4 bases, with 11 bases between. The germline V gene encodes CDR1 SGHTA and CDR2 FQGNSA. This CDR3 comprises 13 residues. CDR3 coding DNA: TGTGCCAGCAGCGCACAGGGAGGCACTGAAGCTTTCTTT. Its protein product is CASSAQGGTEAFF.

The chain couples TRBV19 to TRBJ1-2; D is uncertain. The CDR3 totals 14 residues. The germline gives CDR1 LNHDA, CDR2 SQIVND (reference sequence). V gave up 6 bases and J gave up 4 bases, with 15 bases separating them. Here the CDR3 DNA reads TGTGCCAGTAGCCTCCCGGCGGCGTCCTATGGCTACACCTTC. Amino acid sequence: CASSLPAASYGYTF.

The CDR3: CASSRLAGGRTGELFF. In DNA, the CDR3 is TGTGCCAGCAGCAGACTAGCGGGAGGCCGCACCGGGGAGCTGTTTTTT. J is TRBJ2-2 and V is TRBV7-6; 13 bases align to TRBD2. This CDR3 is 16 amino acids long. The J segment lost 4 bases and the V segment lost 5 bases, leaving 4 bases of the junction unmatched. The germline CDR1 and CDR2 sequences are SGHVS and FNYEAQ.

The chain joins TRBV6-5 to TRBJ1-1; D perhaps matches TRBD1 (5 bases). V lost 6 bases and J lost 2, with 10 bases in between. This CDR3 contains 13 residues. Germline CDR1 MNHEY, CDR2 SVGAGI. CDR3 bases: TGTGCCAGCAGAAGAGACAGTAACACTGAAGCTTTCTTT. It encodes CASRRDSNTEAFF.

This clone has only one observation. V and J are TRBV30 and TRBJ1-2; D may be TRBD1 (6 bases). Trimming shortened V by 5 bases and J by 7 bases, and 17 bases separated the two germline ends. Germline V CDR1 and CDR2: GTSNPN, SVGIG (reference sequence). The CDR3 has 13 amino acids. The CDR3 loop is CAWGAGGKSGYTF. The CDR3 DNA follows: TGTGCCTGGGGCGCGGGGGGCAAGAGTGGCTACACCTTC.

The gene calls are TRBV11-3 and TRBJ1-2, with D unclear. Trimming left V 5 bases short and J 9 bases short, with 13 bases between. The CDR3 length is 12 residues. Germline V gene data show CDR1 as SGHNT and CDR2 as YENEEA. CDR3 in DNA: TGTGCCAGCAGCCTCGGGCCCGCGAGCTACACCTTC. Translated, it gives CASSLGPASYTF.

The gene calls are TRBV21-1 and TRBJ2-7; TRBD1 was called by the table and not checked on the DNA. TRBV21-1 is listed as a pseudogene. CDR3 length equals 15 residues. CDR3 region: CASSKGGGRSYEQYF. The DNA of the CDR3 is TGTGCCAGCAGCAAAGGAGGGGGCAGGTCCTACGAGCAGTACTTC.

The V and J genes are TRBV5-1 and TRBJ2-2, with D possibly TRBD2 on 6 matching bases. Germline values: CDR1 SGHRS, CDR2 YFSETQ. This CDR3 comprises 13 residues. Trimming cost V 5 bases and J 6 bases, with 11 bases left between them. CDR3 residues: CASRLGEAGELFF. The CDR3 DNA reads TGCGCCAGCAGACTAGGGGAGGCCGGGGAGCTGTTTTTT.

The chain joins TRBV19 to TRBJ2-1; TRBD1 agrees at 9 bases. CDR3 size: 12 residues. Germline loops: CDR1 LNHDA, CDR2 SQIVND (reference sequence). Trimming at V came to 10 bases and at J to 7 bases, leaving 5 bases not matched to a gene. In DNA form, the CDR3 reads TGTGCCACCAGGACAGGGGTGAATGAGCAGTTCTTC. This gives the protein CATRTGVNEQFF.

The V gene is TRBV18, the J gene TRBJ1-3; D might be TRBD1 (5 bases). V dropped 5 bases and J dropped 3 bases, with 11 bases sitting between them. This CDR3 has 14 residues. Germline loops: CDR1 KGHSH, CDR2 LQKENI. Written as DNA, the CDR3 is TGTGCCAGCTCAGACCGGGACGGTGGAAACACCATATATTTT. This sequence encodes CASSDRDGGNTIYF.